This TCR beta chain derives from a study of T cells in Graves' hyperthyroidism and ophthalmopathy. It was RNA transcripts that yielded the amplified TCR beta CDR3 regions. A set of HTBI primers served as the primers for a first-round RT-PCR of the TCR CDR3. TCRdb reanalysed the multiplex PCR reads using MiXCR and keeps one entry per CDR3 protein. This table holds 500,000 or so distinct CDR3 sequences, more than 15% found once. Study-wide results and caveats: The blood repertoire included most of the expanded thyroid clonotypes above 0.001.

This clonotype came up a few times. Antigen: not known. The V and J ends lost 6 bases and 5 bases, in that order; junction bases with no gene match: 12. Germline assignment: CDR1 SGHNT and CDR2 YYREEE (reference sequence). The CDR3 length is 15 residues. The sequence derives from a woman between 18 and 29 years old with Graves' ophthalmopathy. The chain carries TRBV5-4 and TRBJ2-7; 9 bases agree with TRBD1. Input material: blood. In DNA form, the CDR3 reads TGTGCCAGCATAGCGGGCCCGGGGACAGGGAACGAGCAGTACTTC. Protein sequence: CASIAGPGTGNEQYF. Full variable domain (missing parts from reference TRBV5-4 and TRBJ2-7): ETGVTQSPTHLIKTRGQQVTLRCSSQSGHNTVSWYQQALGQGPQFIFQYYREEENGRGNFPPRFSGLQFPNYSSELNVNALELDDSALYLCASIAGPGTGNEQYFGPGTRLTVT.